This TCR beta chain derives from a study of T cells in tuberculosis. For the study at large: Samples predate treatment or fall within its first 7 days. Whole-study results and caveats: Smaller alpha distances in active tuberculosis partly reflected shorter CDR3-alpha lengths.

This sample's time point: new active TB diagnosis, blood taken before or within 7 days of starting treatment. Some clones are missing from TCRdb's copy, which holds only in-frame ones; the method was immunoSEQ multiplex PCR. The sample records 40,000 or so clones, roughly 94% being singletons. In regard to this clone: What it recognizes is unknown.

The CDR3 length is 17 residues. This material consisted of PBMCs, taken at tuberculosis diagnosis. The sequence was obtained from an adult with tuberculosis. The chain couples TRBV21-1 to TRBJ2-5; TRBD2 is the table's D call and was not checked against the DNA. TRBV21-1 is classified as a pseudogene. The chain's CDR3 is CASSKDGGAAEQETQYF. Here the CDR3 DNA reads TGTGCCAGCAGCAAAGACGGGGGGGCTGCGGAACAAGAGACCCAGTACTTC.